The 19 T cell receptor beta chains given below trace back to one sample, sequenced in a study of T-cell reconstitution after alpha-beta-depleted transplantation in children. Unique molecular identifiers were built into the TCRbeta library. In TCRdb, the PCR reads were re-called with MiXCR into one record per CDR3 protein. The sample lists roughly 500,000 distinct CDR3 sequences, 8% to 11% occurring once. Sequencing was performed on PBMCs, taken before TCRalphabeta/CD19-depleted stem cell transplant. The receptor set was obtained from a child aged 2-9 years with inherited bone marrow failure, due to receive a stem cell transplant.

This clonotype was seen more than once but under ten times. The chain links TRBV19 to TRBJ1-5, with a possible D match to TRBD1 (5 bases). The germline V gene has CDR1 LNHDA and CDR2 SQIVND (reference sequence). The CDR3 is 13 residues long. V dropped 5 bases and J dropped 1 base, with 6 bases sitting between them. The CDR3 DNA follows: TGTGCCAGTAGTTGGGGCAGCAATCAGCCCCAGCATTTT. Translated, it gives CASSWGSNQPQHF.

This clonotype was seen repeatedly, ten times or more. This rearrangement joins TRBV6-2 or TRBV6-3 to TRBJ2-1; 11 bases map to TRBD2. The length of the CDR3 is 16 residues. Looked up from germline, CDR1 is MNHEY and CDR2 is SVGEGT. V dropped 5 bases and J dropped 6; count of bases not matched to a gene: 9. CDR3 bases: TGTGCCAGCAGTCTTAATAGCGGGAGGGCCTCCAATGAGCAGTTCTTC. This codes for CASSLNSGRASNEQFF.

This clonotype occurred a few times. The chain recombines TRBV20-1 with TRBJ2-3; D gene uncertain. Per germline, CDR1 DFQATT and CDR2 SNEGSKA (reference sequence). Trimming removed 3 bases from V and 0 bases from J, with 10 bases in between. This CDR3 contains 14 residues. The CDR3: CSASVSASTDTQYF. As DNA, the CDR3 is TGCAGTGCTAGTGTCAGCGCTAGCACAGATACGCAGTATTTT.

In its sample, this clonotype was seen many times. This rearrangement joins TRBV10-3 to TRBJ2-1, with D possibly TRBD1 on 5 matching bases. Per germline, CDR1 ENHRY and CDR2 SYGVKD. V lost 5 bases and J 3 bases, leaving 20 bases between the germline ends. The CDR3 totals 17 residues. CDR3 in DNA: TGTGCCATCAGTACGACCGCTGGGGCAAACTTCTACAATGAGCAGTTCTTC. Amino acid sequence: CAISTTAGANFYNEQFF.

CDR3 sequence: CASSPPTGLNTGELFF. CDR3 bases: TGTGCCAGCAGCCCGCCCACAGGGTTGAACACCGGGGAGCTGTTTTTT. The rearrangement joins TRBV12-3 or TRBV12-4 to TRBJ2-2, with D tentatively TRBD1 (6 bases). The CDR3 has 16 residues. V was cut by 6 bases and J by 1 base, with 15 bases left in between.

This clonotype was counted at least ten times. The CDR3 here is CASSEYFDANTEAFF. The CDR3 coding sequence is TGTGCCAGCAGTGAATATTTCGACGCGAACACTGAAGCTTTCTTT. V and J are TRBV2 and TRBJ1-1; D gene unclear. V was clipped by 2 bases and J by 1 base, with 11 bases between them. Germline loops: CDR1 SNHLY, CDR2 FYNNEI. This CDR3 spans 15 amino acids.

The chain is built from TRBV3-1 and TRBJ2-1, with 9 bases aligning to TRBD2. Looked up from germline, CDR1 is LGHDT and CDR2 is YNNKEL (reference sequence). The CDR3 covers 17 residues. V dropped 0 bases and J dropped 5; count of bases not matched to a gene: 8. CDR3 protein: CASSQDLWREGDNEQFF. The CDR3 DNA is TGTGCCAGCAGCCAAGATCTTTGGCGGGAGGGCGACAATGAGCAGTTCTTC.

This clonotype was seen repeatedly, ten times or more. This CDR3 is CSAVGHNQPQHF. Written as DNA, the CDR3 is TGCAGTGCCGTCGGACATAATCAGCCCCAGCATTTT. V usage is TRBV20-1 and J usage is TRBJ1-5; D may be TRBD1 (5 bases). CDR3 length: 12 residues. The V gene's germline CDR1 is DFQATT and CDR2 SNEGSKA (reference sequence). The V and J ends lost 6 bases and 4 bases respectively, with 10 bases between them.

The chain has TRBV12-3 or TRBV12-4 and TRBJ2-3; no firm D call. V lost 6 bases and J 2 bases, leaving 6 bases between the germline ends. The CDR3 loop spans 12 amino acids. CDR3 residues: CASRWFTDTQYF. CDR3 nucleotide sequence: TGTGCCAGCAGGTGGTTCACAGATACGCAGTATTTT.

This clonotype showed up many times. This rearrangement joins TRBV5-1 to TRBJ2-5; 9 bases are shared with TRBD1. CDR3 length equals 17 residues. Trimming cost V 2 bases and J 2 bases; bases outside gene matches: 10. Germline V gives CDR1 SGHRS, CDR2 YFSETQ. The CDR3, as DNA: TGCGCCAGCAGCTTACCTCATACCGGGACAGGGCAAGAGACCCAGTACTTC. This gives the protein CASSLPHTGTGQETQYF.

This clonotype was found many times. The V call is TRBV20-1, the J call TRBJ2-2, with TRBD1 identical over 8 bases. Germline assignment: CDR1 DFQATT and CDR2 SNEGSKA (reference sequence). The CDR3 covers 12 residues. CDR3: CSGQGYTGELFF. The CDR3 DNA follows: TGCAGCGGACAGGGTTACACCGGGGAGCTGTTTTTT.

The CDR3 coding sequence is TGTGCCAGCAGCCCAGCGGGAGAATATCCCGGGGAGCTGTTTTTT. Protein: CASSPAGEYPGELFF. The rearrangement uses TRBV12-3 or TRBV12-4 and TRBJ2-2, with TRBD2 matching 8 bases. This CDR3 region has 15 residues. J gave up 6 bases and V 6 bases, and 9 bases lay outside the gene matches.

In regard to this clonotype: A much larger clone lies a single base off, so this may be a read error. J is TRBJ2-1 and V is TRBV12-3 or TRBV12-4, with D maybe TRBD2 (5 bases). The CDR3 has 15 residues. V gave up 1 base and J gave up 10 bases, with 17 bases separating them. The CDR3 spells CASSLVQAAAQEQFF. DNA for the CDR3: TGTGCCAGCAGTTTAGTACAAGCGGCAGCTCAAGAGCAGTTCTTC.

Notes on this clonotype: A much larger clone sits a single nucleotide away, making a read error possible. The chain is built from TRBV28 and TRBJ2-7; perhaps TRBD2 as D (6 bases). Trimming left V 9 bases short and J 4 bases short, with 16 bases between. The germline V gene has CDR1 MDHEN and CDR2 SYDVKM. The CDR3 is 13 amino acids. The chain's CDR3 is CARFSWAGYEQYF. DNA of the CDR3: TGTGCCAGATTCTCTTGGGCGGGATACGAGCAGTACTTC. The full variable domain, with the rest looked up from reference TRBV28 and TRBJ2-7, is DVKVTQSSRYLVKRTGEKVFLECVQDMDHENMFWYRQDPGLGLRLIYFSYDVKMKEKGDIPEGYSVSREKKERFSLILESASTNQTSMYLCARFSWAGYEQYFGPGTRLTVT.

Many counts were recorded for this clonotype. The chain joins TRBV27 to TRBJ2-2, with a weak D call TRBD2 (6 bases). The germline V and J ends were trimmed by 4 bases and 9 bases, with 12 bases remaining between them. The CDR3 is made up of 13 amino acids. Germline CDR1 MNHEY, CDR2 SMNVEV (reference sequence). The CDR3 region is CASSSGVGRELFF. CDR3 bases: TGTGCCAGCAGTTCGGGGGTGGGCCGGGAGCTGTTTTTT.

Regarding this clonotype: A single base separates this from a much larger clone, so it may be a read error. This rearrangement joins TRBV11-2 to TRBJ2-2; the D is unclear. There are 15 residues in the CDR3. Germline CDR1 reads SGHAT; CDR2 reads FQNNGV. The ends were cut back, 6 bases at V and 6 bases at J, with 17 bases in the middle. The chain's CDR3 is CASRAGSRPAGELFF. The CDR3 bases are TGTGCCAGCAGAGCCGGGTCTAGACCTGCCGGGGAGCTGTTTTTT.

About this clonotype: A much larger clone lies one base from this, so it may be a read error. The chain employs TRBV7-2 and TRBJ2-3; maybe TRBD2 (5 bases). The germline V and J ends were trimmed by 1 base and 4 bases, with 15 bases remaining between them. Germline V gene lookup returns CDR1 SGHTA and CDR2 FQGNSA. The CDR3 extends over 16 amino acids. Here the CDR3 reads CASSLVSRGSSDTQYF. CDR3 nucleotide sequence: TGTGCCAGCAGCTTAGTTAGTAGAGGGAGTTCAGATACGCAGTATTTT.

Notes on this clonotype: This could be a read error, since a much larger clone is one nucleotide away. The rearrangement links TRBV3-1 to TRBJ2-7, with TRBD2 matching 8 bases. CDR1 is LGHDT and CDR2 is YNNKEL in the germline V gene (reference sequence). This CDR3 has 16 amino acids. The CDR3 here is CASGQDLAGGLVEQYF. Written as DNA, the CDR3 is TGTGCCAGCGGCCAAGATTTGGCGGGAGGCCTCGTCGAGCAGTACTTC.

This clonotype came up many times. The rearrangement uses TRBV29-1 and TRBJ1-1, with 9 bases lining up with TRBD1. The CDR3 is made up of 13 amino acids. Trimming took 7 bases from V and 0 from J; bases not matched to a gene: 3. Per the germline V gene, CDR1 is SQVTM and CDR2 is ANQGSEA. Here the CDR3 reads CSATGGMNTEAFF. CDR3 in DNA: TGCAGCGCGACAGGGGGTATGAACACTGAAGCTTTCTTT.